The clone carrying this TCR beta chain turned up a few times. Its antigen is not known. Patients aged 18 to 65 had newly diagnosed hyperthyroidism of under 2 months' duration. Researchers barred patients who had uncontrolled infection, other autoimmune disease, pregnancy or lactation. Each diagnosis was grounded in clinical symptoms, serum thyroxine and TRAb, thyroid ultrasound, and orbital computed tomography. This sample stems from a study of T cells in Graves' hyperthyroidism and ophthalmopathy. Findings of the study overall: Peripheral blood also featured most of the thyroid clonotypes expanded above 0.001.

Researchers took RNA transcripts and amplified the TCR beta CDR3 regions from them. HTBI primers were the set used in a first-round RT-PCR of the TCR CDR3. TCRdb processed the multiplex PCR reads anew with MiXCR; each CDR3 protein has one entry. This sample has about 350,000 distinct CDR3 sequences, with around 14% found just once. Germline trimming cut 5 bases from V and 2 bases from J; bases unmatched to any gene: 12. This CDR3 has 16 residues. CDR1 MNHNS and CDR2 SASEGT come from the germline V gene. This rearrangement joins TRBV6-1 to TRBJ2-7, with TRBD1 matching 7 bases. The receptor's source is a woman younger than 45 with Graves' hyperthyroidism. The sample comprised blood. The DNA for the CDR3 is TGTGCCAGCAGTTCCCGGGTCAGGGGGACCCCCTACGAGCAGTACTTC. Protein: CASSSRVRGTPYEQYF.